This TCR beta chain was recovered during a study of blood T cells in healthy people across ages. Each sample yielded at least 6.5 million isolated PBMCs. This clonotype was seen at least ten times. With a J-beta primer mix and a sample-barcoded 5' primer, a second PCR ran roughly 7 to 11 cycles. Each CDR3 protein gets one entry after TCRdb re-called the 5' RACE reads with MiXCR. The table has some 900,000 distinct CDR3 sequences, more than 25% seen once. CDR1 and CDR2 from the germline V gene are MNHNY and SVGAGI (reference sequence). V shed 6 bases and J shed 5 bases, with 10 bases lying between them. CDR3 length: 12 residues.

V gene TRBV6-6 combines with J gene TRBJ2-5; D not resolved. The sequence was obtained from a woman older than 75 in good health. The sequenced material came from blood. CDR3 sequence (DNA): TGTGCCAGCAGGTCCGGATTGGAGACCCAGTACTTC. Translation: CASRSGLETQYF.